The clone carrying this T cell receptor beta chain was seen at least ten times. The sample is drawn from a study of identical twins. CDR3 size: 12 residues. Per the germline V gene, CDR1 is PRHDT and CDR2 is FYEKMQ (reference sequence). Trimming pared 5 bases from V and 5 bases from J, leaving 6 bases between. Template switching added a universal primer binding site, and final cDNA carried unique molecular identifiers. TCRdb re-called the 5' RACE reads with MiXCR, one entry per CDR3 protein. This repertoire shows approximately 350,000 distinct CDR3 sequences, around 12% found once; its top ten account for more than 6%. These data also formed part of another study, on yellow fever vaccine responses in identical twins. From that study: Twins' T cell vaccine responses reportedly looked partly convergent, partly personalized.

Sequences were obtained from CD8+ T cells sorted from blood. The rearrangement uses TRBV13 and TRBJ2-2; D ambiguous. The receptor comes from a woman aged 18-35 years in good health. The CDR3 reads CASSGSTGELFF. The DNA for the CDR3 is TGTGCCAGCAGCGGGTCGACCGGGGAGCTGTTTTTT.